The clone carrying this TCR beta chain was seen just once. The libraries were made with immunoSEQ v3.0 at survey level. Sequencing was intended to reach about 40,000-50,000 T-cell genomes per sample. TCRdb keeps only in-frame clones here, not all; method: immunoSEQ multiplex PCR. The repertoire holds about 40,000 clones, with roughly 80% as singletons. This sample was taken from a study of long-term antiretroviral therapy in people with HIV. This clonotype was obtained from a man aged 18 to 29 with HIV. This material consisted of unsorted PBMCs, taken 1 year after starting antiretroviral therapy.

The CDR3 is CANTGLPAYEQYF. The CDR3 DNA reads as TGTGCCAACACCGGGCTCCCGGCCTACGAGCAGTACTTC. The chain couples TRBV5-8 to TRBJ2-7; D is ambiguous. Germline V lookup: CDR1 SGHTS, CDR2 YDEGEE. The V gene lost 9 bases and the J gene lost 2 bases, with 15 bases spanning the gap. The CDR3 has 13 residues.